These 14 T cell receptor beta chains were sequenced from one sample in a study of early T cells in non-severe SARS-CoV-2 infection. One entry per CDR3 protein results from TCRdb running MiXCR on the 5' RACE reads. The data show about 66,000 distinct CDR3 sequences, 8% to 9.5% seen once. Sequencing input: whole blood. Receptors originate from an adult who was a healthcare worker with PCR-confirmed SARS-CoV-2 infection or an uninfected control (not recorded which).

This clonotype appeared a few times. The rearrangement joins TRBV9 to TRBJ2-3; D ambiguous. The CDR3 extends over 11 amino acids. V was trimmed by 4 bases and J by 2 bases, leaving 2 bases between them. Per the germline V gene, CDR1 is SGDLS and CDR2 is YYNGEE. CDR3 loop: CASSNTDTQYF. CDR3 in DNA: TGTGCCAGCAGCAACACAGATACGCAGTATTTT.

The J gene is TRBJ2-1, the V gene TRBV5-6, with 7 bases identical to TRBD2. This CDR3 region has 13 residues. V dropped 3 bases and J dropped 8; count of bases not matched to a gene: 5. Germline assignment: CDR1 SGHDT and CDR2 YYEEEE. The CDR3 protein is CASSSTSADEQFF. Here the CDR3 DNA reads TGTGCCAGCAGCTCCACTAGCGCCGATGAGCAGTTCTTC.

This clonotype was found many times. The V gene is TRBV29-1, the J gene TRBJ2-7; 9 nucleotides agree with TRBD2. CDR1 SQVTM and CDR2 ANQGSEA come from the germline V gene. Trimming at V came to 6 bases and at J to 5 bases, leaving 8 bases not matched to a gene. This CDR3 contains 13 residues. As DNA, the CDR3 is TGCAGCGTAAAGCGGCTAGCGGGGCACGAGCAGTACTTC. Translating gives CSVKRLAGHEQYF.

The chain combines TRBV20-1 with TRBJ2-1, with 11 bases fitting TRBD1. Losses at the gene ends were 6 bases for V and 5 bases for J; bases not matched to a gene: 3. The CDR3 loop spans 13 amino acids. CDR1 and CDR2 from the germline V gene are DFQATT and SNEGSKA (reference sequence). CDR3 sequence reads: CSAGQGANNEQFF. CDR3 nucleotides: TGCAGTGCAGGACAGGGGGCTAACAATGAGCAGTTCTTC.

This rearrangement joins TRBV2 to TRBJ2-2; 7 bases are shared with TRBD2. Germline V gene data show CDR1 as SNHLY and CDR2 as FYNNEI. The CDR3 covers 16 residues. After removal of 6 bases from V and 7 bases from J, the junction contained 14 bases not matched to a gene. CDR3 residues: CASSVFGGRADGELFF. CDR3 nucleotides: TGTGCCAGCAGCGTTTTCGGTGGGAGGGCCGACGGGGAGCTGTTTTTT.

This clonotype was found a few times. The chain joins TRBV7-2 to TRBJ2-1, with no clear D. Trimming removed 3 bases at V and 3 bases at J, with 12 bases between. The CDR3 has 15 residues. CDR1 is SGHTA and CDR2 is FQGNSA in the germline V gene. CDR3 in DNA: TGTGCCAGCAGCTTCTACGACCTGATCTACAATGAGCAGTTCTTC. Translating it yields CASSFYDLIYNEQFF.

CDR3 protein: CSVRAPYEQYF. The CDR3 nucleotides read TGCAGCGTTAGGGCCCCCTACGAGCAGTACTTC. V gene TRBV29-1 combines with J gene TRBJ2-7; D is undetermined. This CDR3 spans 11 amino acids. CDR1 and CDR2 from the germline V gene are SQVTM and ANQGSEA. The V and J ends lost 5 bases and 2 bases respectively, with 7 bases between them.

This clonotype was observed many times. The CDR3 spells CASSASGINGELFF. In DNA, the CDR3 is TGTGCCAGCAGTGCTAGCGGGATTAACGGGGAGCTGTTTTTT. V and J are TRBV12-3 or TRBV12-4 and TRBJ2-2; TRBD2 matches 9 bases. V shed 5 bases, J shed 7 bases, and the junction held 5 bases outside the gene matches. This CDR3 spans 14 amino acids.

This clonotype was detected ten times or more. This chain links TRBV7-3 with TRBJ2-5; 7 nucleotides align to TRBD1. This CDR3 has 13 amino acids. V dropped 5 bases and J dropped 3; count of bases not matched to a gene: 3. From germline, CDR1 is SGHTA and CDR2 FQGTGA. The CDR3 is CASSEGTEETQYF. The DNA of the CDR3 is TGTGCCAGCAGCGAGGGGACAGAAGAGACCCAGTACTTC.

There are many counts of this clonotype. The chain uses TRBV7-3 and TRBJ2-5; D gene ambiguous. Germline assignment: CDR1 SGHTA and CDR2 FQGTGA. V dropped 4 bases and J dropped 5 bases, with 11 bases sitting between them. This CDR3 region has 13 residues. In DNA form, the CDR3 reads TGTGCCAGCAGCTCCCGACCTGCGGAGACCCAGTACTTC. It translates to CASSSRPAETQYF.

In its sample, this clonotype was seen many times. The gene calls are TRBV29-1 and TRBJ2-1, with 7 bases that match TRBD2. Germline values: CDR1 SQVTM, CDR2 ANQGSEA. The CDR3 loop spans 18 amino acids. With 5 bases clipped from V and 0 bases from J, the junction kept 16 bases outside the gene matches. In nucleotides, the CDR3 is TGCAGCGTTTCACCAAACGGGGGGACCCCCACCTCCTACAATGAGCAGTTCTTC. Translation gives CSVSPNGGTPTSYNEQFF.

The chain combines TRBV4-2 with TRBJ2-7; TRBD2 matches 7 bases. Germline assignment: CDR1 LGHNA and CDR2 YNFKEQ. The junction had 2 bases not matched to a gene; V was cut back by 1 base and J by 2 bases. The CDR3 sequence is 14 residues long. The CDR3 DNA sequence: TGTGCCAGCAGCCAAGCGGGACTAACCTACGAGCAGTACTTC. This codes for CASSQAGLTYEQYF.

At least ten counts were recorded for this clonotype. This chain joins TRBV4-2 and TRBJ2-7, with D perhaps matching TRBD1 (5 bases). CDR1 is LGHNA and CDR2 is YNFKEQ in the germline V gene. This CDR3 is built from 13 residues. Trimming left V 4 bases short and J 6 bases short, with 13 bases between. The CDR3 DNA reads as TGTGCCAGCAGCCCCCGGACACACCGCGAGCAGTACTTC. It is translated as CASSPRTHREQYF.

The chain is built from TRBV20-1 and TRBJ2-3, with TRBD2 identical over 9 bases. This CDR3 region has 14 residues. Germline V gene data show CDR1 as DFQATT and CDR2 as SNEGSKA (reference sequence). V shed 5 bases, J shed 2 bases, and the junction held 5 bases outside the gene matches. The CDR3 sequence is CSAWTSEDTDTQYF. CDR3 bases: TGCAGTGCTTGGACTAGCGAGGACACAGATACGCAGTATTTT.